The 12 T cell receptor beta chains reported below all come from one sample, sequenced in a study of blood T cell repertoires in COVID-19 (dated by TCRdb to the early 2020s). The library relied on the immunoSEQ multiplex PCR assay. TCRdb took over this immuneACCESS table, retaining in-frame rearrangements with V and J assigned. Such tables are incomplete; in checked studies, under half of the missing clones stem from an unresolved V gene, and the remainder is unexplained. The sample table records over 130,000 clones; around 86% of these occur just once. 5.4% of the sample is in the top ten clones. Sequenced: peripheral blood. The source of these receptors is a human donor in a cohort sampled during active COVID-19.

The CDR3 DNA reads TGTGCCACCAGCAGAGATCGAGCGGGAGGTGGGATCTACGAGCAGTACTTC. Amino acid sequence: CATSRDRAGGGIYEQYF. The chain employs TRBV15 and TRBJ2-7, with TRBD2 identical over 9 bases. The trim removed 0 bases at V and 3 bases at J, leaving 9 bases unmatched. The CDR3 is 17 amino acids. The germline CDR1 and CDR2 sequences are LNHNV and YYDKDF (reference sequence). The complete variable domain, with remaining parts taken from reference TRBV15 and TRBJ2-7, reads DAMVIQNPRYQVTQFGKPVTLSCSQTLNHNVMYWYQQKSSQAPKLLFHYYDKDFNNEADTPDNFQSRRPNTSFCFLDIRSPGLGDTAMYLCATSRDRAGGGIYEQYFGPGTRLTVT.

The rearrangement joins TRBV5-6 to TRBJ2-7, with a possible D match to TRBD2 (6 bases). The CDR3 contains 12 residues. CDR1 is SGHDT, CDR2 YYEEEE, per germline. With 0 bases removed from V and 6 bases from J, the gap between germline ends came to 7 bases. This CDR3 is CASSLAGGEQYF. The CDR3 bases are TGTGCCAGCAGCTTGGCCGGGGGCGAGCAGTACTTC.

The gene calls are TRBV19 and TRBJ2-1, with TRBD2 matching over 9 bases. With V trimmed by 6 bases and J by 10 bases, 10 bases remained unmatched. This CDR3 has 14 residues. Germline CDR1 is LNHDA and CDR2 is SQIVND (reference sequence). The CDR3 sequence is CASSRVAGEGEQFF. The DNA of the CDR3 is TGTGCCAGTAGCCGAGTAGCGGGAGAGGGGGAGCAGTTCTTC. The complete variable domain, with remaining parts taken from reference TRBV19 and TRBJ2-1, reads DGGITQSPKYLFRKEGQNVTLSCEQNLNHDAMYWYRQDPGQGLRLIYYSQIVNDFQKGDIAEGYSVSREKKESFPLTVTSAQKNPTAFYLCASSRVAGEGEQFFGPGTRLTVL.

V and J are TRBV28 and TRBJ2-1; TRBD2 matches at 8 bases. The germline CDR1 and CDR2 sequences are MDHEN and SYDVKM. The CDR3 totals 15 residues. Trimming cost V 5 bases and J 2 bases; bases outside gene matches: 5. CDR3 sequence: CASSTGTRAYNEQFF. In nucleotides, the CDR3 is TGTGCCAGCAGTACCGGGACTAGGGCCTACAATGAGCAGTTCTTC.

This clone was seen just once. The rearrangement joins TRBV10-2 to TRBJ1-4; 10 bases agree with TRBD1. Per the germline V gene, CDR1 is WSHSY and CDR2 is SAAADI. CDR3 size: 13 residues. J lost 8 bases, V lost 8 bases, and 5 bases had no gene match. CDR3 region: CASRDRGGEKLFF. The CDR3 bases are TGCGCCAGCCGGGACAGGGGAGGGGAAAAACTGTTTTTT.

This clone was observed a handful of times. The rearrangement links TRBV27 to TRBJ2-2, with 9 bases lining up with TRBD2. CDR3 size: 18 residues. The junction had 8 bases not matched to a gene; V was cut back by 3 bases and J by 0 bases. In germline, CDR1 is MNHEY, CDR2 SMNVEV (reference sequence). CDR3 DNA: TGTGCCAGCAGTTTGGTGGGCGGGGGGGGCACGAACACCGGGGAGCTGTTTTTT. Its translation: CASSLVGGGGTNTGELFF.

The CDR3 loop reads CASSQDQGSRETQYF. As DNA, the CDR3 is TGTGCCAGCAGCCAAGATCAAGGTAGCCGGGAGACCCAGTACTTC. The V call is TRBV3-1 (or the pseudogene TRBV3-2), the J call TRBJ2-5; D is uncertain. The germline gives CDR1 LGHDT, CDR2 YNNKEL (reference sequence). This CDR3 region has 15 residues. The ends were cut back, 0 bases at V and 5 bases at J, with 13 bases in the middle.

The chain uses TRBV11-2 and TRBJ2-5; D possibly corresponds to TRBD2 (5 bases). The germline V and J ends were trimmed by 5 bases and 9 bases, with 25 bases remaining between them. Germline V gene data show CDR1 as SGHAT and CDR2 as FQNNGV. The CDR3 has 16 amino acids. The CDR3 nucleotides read TGTGCCAGCAGCGACACACACGAGGGCTCATTGGTGGCCCAGTACTTC. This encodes CASSDTHEGSLVAQYF.

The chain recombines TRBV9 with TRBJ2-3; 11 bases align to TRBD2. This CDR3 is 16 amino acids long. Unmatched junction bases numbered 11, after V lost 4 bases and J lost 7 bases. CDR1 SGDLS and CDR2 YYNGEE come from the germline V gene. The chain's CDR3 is CASSPTGTSGLNTQYF. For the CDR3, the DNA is TGTGCCAGCAGCCCAACCGGGACTAGCGGCCTGAATACGCAGTATTTT.

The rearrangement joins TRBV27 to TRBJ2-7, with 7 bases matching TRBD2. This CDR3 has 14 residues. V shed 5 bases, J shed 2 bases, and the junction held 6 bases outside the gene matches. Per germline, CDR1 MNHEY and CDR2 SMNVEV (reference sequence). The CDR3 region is CASSPRDYPYEQYF. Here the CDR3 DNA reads TGTGCCAGCAGTCCCCGGGACTACCCCTACGAGCAGTACTTC.

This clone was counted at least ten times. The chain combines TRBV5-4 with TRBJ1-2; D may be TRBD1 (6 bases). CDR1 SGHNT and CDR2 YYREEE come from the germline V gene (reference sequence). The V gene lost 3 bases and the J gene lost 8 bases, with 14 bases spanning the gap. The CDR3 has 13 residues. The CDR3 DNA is TGTGCCAGCAGCTCGGACAGCTTTGGGGGCTACACCTTC. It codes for CASSSDSFGGYTF.

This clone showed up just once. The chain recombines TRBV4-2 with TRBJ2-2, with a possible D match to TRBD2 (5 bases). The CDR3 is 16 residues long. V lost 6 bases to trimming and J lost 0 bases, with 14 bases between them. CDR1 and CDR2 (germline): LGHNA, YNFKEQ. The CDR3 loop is CASSQSRGTNTGELFF. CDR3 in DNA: TGTGCCAGCAGTCAGAGCCGGGGAACGAACACCGGGGAGCTGTTTTTT.